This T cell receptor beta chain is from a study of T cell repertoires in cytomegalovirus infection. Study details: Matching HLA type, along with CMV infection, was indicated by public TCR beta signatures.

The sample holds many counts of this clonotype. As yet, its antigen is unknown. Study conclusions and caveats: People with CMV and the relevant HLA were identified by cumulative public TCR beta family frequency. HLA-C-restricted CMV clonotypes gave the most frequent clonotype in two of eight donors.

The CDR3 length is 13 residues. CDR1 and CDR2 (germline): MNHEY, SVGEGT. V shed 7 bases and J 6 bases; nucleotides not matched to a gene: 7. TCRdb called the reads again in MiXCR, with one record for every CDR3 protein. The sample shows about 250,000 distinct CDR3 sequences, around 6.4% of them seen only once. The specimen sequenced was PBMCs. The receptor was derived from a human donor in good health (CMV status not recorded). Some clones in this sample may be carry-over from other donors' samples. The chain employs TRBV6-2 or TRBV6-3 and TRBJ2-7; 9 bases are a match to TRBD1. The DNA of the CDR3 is TGTGCCAGCAACCGGGACAGGGCCCTCGAGCAGTACTTC. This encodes CASNRDRALEQYF.